This record concerns one TCR beta chain sequence. Its antigen remains unidentified. V was trimmed by 3 bases and J by 2 bases, leaving 23 bases between them. Per germline, CDR1 KGHSH and CDR2 LQKENI. This CDR3 contains 18 residues. The entry originates in a study of cytomegalovirus exposure and HLA in healthy donors. Study-level findings and limits: Associated with HLA alleles at 0.05 false discovery rate in a later analysis were 16,951 TCR beta sequences. Analysis performed later showed TCR beta chains linked to HLA being more clonally expanded than equally common others.

Primers included in the PCR were 60 Vbeta and 13 Jbeta primers. Produced via immunoSEQ multiplex PCR; TCRdb's table is partial and in-frame only. The repertoire holds 60,000 to 75,000 clones, with 73% as singletons. The chain is built from TRBV18 and TRBJ2-7; perhaps TRBD2 as D (5 bases). The TCR sequence derives from a man aged 50-59 years in good health and CMV-seronegative. Sequencing input: PBMCs. CDR3 DNA: TGTGCCAGCTCACCCCCCGTCCATGGAGGAGACCGGGCCTACGAGCAGTACTTC. It codes for CASSPPVHGGDRAYEQYF.